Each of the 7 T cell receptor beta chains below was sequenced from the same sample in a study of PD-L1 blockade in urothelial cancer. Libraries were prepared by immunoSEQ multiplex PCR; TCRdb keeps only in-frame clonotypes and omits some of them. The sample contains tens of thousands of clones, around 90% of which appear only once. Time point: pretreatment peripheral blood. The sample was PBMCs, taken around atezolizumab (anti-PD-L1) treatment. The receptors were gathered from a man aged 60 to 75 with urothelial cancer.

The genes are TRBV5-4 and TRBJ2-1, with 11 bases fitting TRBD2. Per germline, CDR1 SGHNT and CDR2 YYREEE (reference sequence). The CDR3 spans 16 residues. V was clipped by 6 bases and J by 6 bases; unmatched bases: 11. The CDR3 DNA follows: TGTGCCAGCACCACCAAAACCGGGACTAGCGGCAATGAGCAGTTCTTC. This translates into CASTTKTGTSGNEQFF.

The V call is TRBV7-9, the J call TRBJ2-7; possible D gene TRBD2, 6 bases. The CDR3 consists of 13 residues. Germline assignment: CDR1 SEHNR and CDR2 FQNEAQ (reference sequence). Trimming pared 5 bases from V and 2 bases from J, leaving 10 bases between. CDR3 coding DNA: TGTGCCAGCAGCCGGGGGTACGCCTACGAGCAGTACTTC. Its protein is CASSRGYAYEQYF.

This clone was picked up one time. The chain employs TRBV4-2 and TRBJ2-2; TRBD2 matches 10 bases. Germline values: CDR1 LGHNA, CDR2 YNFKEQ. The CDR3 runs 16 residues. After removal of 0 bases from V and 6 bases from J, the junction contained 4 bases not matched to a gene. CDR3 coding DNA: TGTGCCAGCAGCCAAGATGCTACTAGCGGGGCCGGGGAGCTGTTTTTT. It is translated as CASSQDATSGAGELFF.

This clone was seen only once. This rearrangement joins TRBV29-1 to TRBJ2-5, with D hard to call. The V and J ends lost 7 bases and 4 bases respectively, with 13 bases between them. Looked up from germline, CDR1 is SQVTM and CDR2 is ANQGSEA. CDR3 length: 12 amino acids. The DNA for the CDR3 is TGCAGCGCGACTGGCAATCGAGAGACCCAGTACTTC. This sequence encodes CSATGNRETQYF.

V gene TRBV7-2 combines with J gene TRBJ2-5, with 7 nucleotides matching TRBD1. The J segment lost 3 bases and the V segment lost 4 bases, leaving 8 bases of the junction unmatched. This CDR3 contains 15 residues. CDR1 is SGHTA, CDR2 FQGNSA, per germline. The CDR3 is CASSSQGTGKETQYF. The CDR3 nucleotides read TGTGCCAGCAGCTCACAGGGGACGGGCAAAGAGACCCAGTACTTC. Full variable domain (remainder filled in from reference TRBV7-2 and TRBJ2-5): GAGVSQSPSNKVTEKGKDVELRCDPISGHTALYWYRQSLGQGLEFLIYFQGNSAPDKSGLPSDRFSAERTGGSVSTLTIQRTQQEDSAVYLCASSSQGTGKETQYFGPGTRLLVL.

Here the CDR3 DNA reads TGTGCCAGCAGCCTGGGACTAGCGGGAGGGGGGGATGAGCAGTTCTTC. It translates to CASSLGLAGGGDEQFF. This sequence joins TRBV5-4 and TRBJ2-1, with 16 positions matching TRBD2. The germline V gene has CDR1 SGHNT and CDR2 YYREEE (reference sequence). The CDR3 has 16 amino acids. V shed 4 bases and J 8 bases; nucleotides not matched to a gene: 6.

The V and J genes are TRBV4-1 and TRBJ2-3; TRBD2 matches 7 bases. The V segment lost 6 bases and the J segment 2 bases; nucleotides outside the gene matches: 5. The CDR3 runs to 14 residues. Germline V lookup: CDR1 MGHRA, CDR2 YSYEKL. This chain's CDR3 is CASRTSGATDTQYF. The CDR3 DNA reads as TGCGCCAGCAGGACCAGCGGGGCCACAGATACGCAGTATTTT.